This entry describes one T cell receptor (beta chain). The antigen is not known. This record belongs to a study of shared clonotypes between healthy human individuals. Notes on the study in general: Tissue TCR repertoires likely differ from these blood-only repertoires. The study drew on few donors, limiting represented genetic and exposure-history diversity. Shared across several donors were around 4.7% of the naive CD4 clonotypes.

Terminally differentiated effector memory CD45RA+ cells were left out of the naive CD8 fraction, which was CD45RO-negative and positively selected for CCR7. Assay used: immunoSEQ multiplex PCR; TCRdb lists only in-frame clones, some missing. The top ten hold 1.5% to 2% of the sample, which has some 2.1 million clones, approximately 92% seen once. Germline lookup yields CDR1 SEHNR and CDR2 FQNEAQ (reference sequence). Trimming removed 4 bases at V and 0 bases at J, with 10 bases between. This CDR3 comprises 15 residues. The sequence was collected from a man aged 18-30 years in good health. Some clones in this sample may be carry-over from other donors' samples. The sequencing input was naive CD8+ T cells from PBMCs. The rearrangement links TRBV7-9 to TRBJ2-1, with D unclear. CDR3 sequence (DNA): TGTGCCAGCAGCTCCCATCCGCTCTCCTACAATGAGCAGTTCTTC. Translating gives CASSSHPLSYNEQFF.